This T cell receptor beta chain was sequenced in a study of cytomegalovirus exposure and HLA in healthy donors. CDR1 is SGHRS, CDR2 YFSETQ, per germline. Between the trimmed V and J ends, which lost 0 bases and 7 bases, there was a span of 11 bases. The CDR3 covers 13 residues. Method: immunoSEQ multiplex PCR; TCRdb's copy keeps in-frame clones and lacks some. The profile shows approximately 97,000 clones, less than 95% of them singletons. The chain employs TRBV5-1 and TRBJ2-7; TRBD2 is a possible D gene (6 bases). The origin of this receptor is a woman under 30 in good health and CMV-seronegative. Material: PBMCs. The CDR3 region is CASSLAVGGEQYF. CDR3 nucleotide sequence: TGCGCCAGCAGCTTGGCCGTTGGGGGGGAGCAGTACTTC.